Listed below are T cell receptor beta chains from one sample, sequenced in a study of breast tumors, draining lymph nodes, adjacent tissues. TCRdb called the multiplex PCR reads again in MiXCR, with one record for every CDR3 protein. The repertoire holds 80,000 to 130,000 distinct CDR3 sequences, approximately 22% seen once, with less than 1.5% in the top ten. Sequenced sample: axillary lymph node tissue. Source of these receptors: a female donor with breast cancer. Some clones in this sample may be carry-over from other donors' samples. CDR3s include the opening cysteine and the closing phenylalanine or tryptophan. Each record gives: J gene, clone size, V gene, D gene, CDR3 DNA, CDR3 protein. D genes are given only for firm matches. A clone size is listed for some rows: how often the clone was seen (once, few, many), or a class if it is expanded.

J gene: TRBJ2-5; clone size: many; V gene: TRBV6-6; D gene: TRBD1; CDR3 DNA: TGTGCCAGCAGCACAGGGGGAGAAGAGACCCAGTACTTC; CDR3 protein: CASSTGGEETQYF
J gene: TRBJ2-1; clone size: many; V gene: TRBV5-1; D gene: -; CDR3 DNA: TGCGCCAGCAGCTTACAGTCCCGCAATGAGCAGTTCTTC; CDR3 protein: CASSLQSRNEQFF
J gene: TRBJ2-2; clone size: -; V gene: TRBV12-3/TRBV12-4; D gene: TRBD1; CDR3 DNA: TGTGCCAGCAGTCCCCCGGGACAGACGAACACCGGGGAGCTGTTTTTT; CDR3 protein: CASSPPGQTNTGELFF
J gene: TRBJ1-2; clone size: -; V gene: TRBV30; D gene: TRBD1; CDR3 DNA: TGTGCCTGGACAAGTGACAGGGGAGGATATGGCTACACCTTC; CDR3 protein: CAWTSDRGGYGYTF
J gene: TRBJ2-7; clone size: many; V gene: TRBV11-2; D gene: -; CDR3 DNA: TGTGCCAGCAGCTTAGCAGTAAGCTCCTACGAGCAGTACTTC; CDR3 protein: CASSLAVSSYEQYF
J gene: TRBJ2-7; clone size: many; V gene: TRBV2; D gene: -; CDR3 DNA: TGTGCCAGCAGTTACGGGTCGGAGCAGTACTTC; CDR3 protein: CASSYGSEQYF
J gene: TRBJ1-1; clone size: -; V gene: TRBV5-1; D gene: -; CDR3 DNA: TGCGCCAGCAGCCCGATGATCATAACAGAGGGGGAAGCTTTCTTT; CDR3 protein: CASSPMIITEGEAFF
J gene: TRBJ1-2; clone size: many; V gene: TRBV3-1; D gene: -; CDR3 DNA: TGTGCCAGCAGCCAAAGTGGAAGTGGCTACACCTTC; CDR3 protein: CASSQSGSGYTF
J gene: TRBJ1-6; clone size: many; V gene: TRBV10-3; D gene: TRBD1; CDR3 DNA: TGTGCCATCAGTGCAAGGACAGGGTTCCTTTCACCCCTCCACTTT; CDR3 protein: CAISARTGFLSPLHF
J gene: TRBJ1-2; clone size: many; V gene: TRBV7-9; D gene: TRBD1; CDR3 DNA: TGTGCCAGCGACTTCTCTCGGACAGGGGCTAACTATGGCTACACCTTC; CDR3 protein: CASDFSRTGANYGYTF
J gene: TRBJ1-5; clone size: many; V gene: TRBV2; D gene: TRBD1; CDR3 DNA: TGTGCCAGCAGGACGGACAGGGGCGTTGGCAATCAGCCCCAGCATTTT; CDR3 protein: CASRTDRGVGNQPQHF
J gene: TRBJ1-2; clone size: many; V gene: TRBV19; D gene: TRBD1; CDR3 DNA: TGTGCCAGTAGTATCGGGACAGGGGGCGTATTCCTCTATGGCTACACCTTC; CDR3 protein: CASSIGTGGVFLYGYTF
J gene: TRBJ2-1; clone size: many; V gene: TRBV5-1; D gene: -; CDR3 DNA: TGCGCCAGCAGCTTGGTACGGCGGGACAATGAGCAGTTCTTC; CDR3 protein: CASSLVRRDNEQFF
J gene: TRBJ1-3; clone size: many; V gene: TRBV5-4; D gene: -; CDR3 DNA: TGTGCCAGCAGCTTAACTCAGGGAGCCCAGTCTGGAAACACCATATATTTT; CDR3 protein: CASSLTQGAQSGNTIYF
J gene: TRBJ2-1; clone size: many; V gene: TRBV11-2; D gene: -; CDR3 DNA: TGTGCCAGCAGCTTAGAGCGGGCCCAGGGGAATGAGCAGTTCTTC; CDR3 protein: CASSLERAQGNEQFF
J gene: TRBJ2-1; clone size: many; V gene: TRBV19; D gene: -; CDR3 DNA: TGTGCCAGTAGTATAGGGTGGAGCTCCTACAATGAGCAGTTCTTC; CDR3 protein: CASSIGWSSYNEQFF
J gene: TRBJ2-1; clone size: many; V gene: TRBV5-1; D gene: -; CDR3 DNA: TGCGCCAGCAGCTTGGGAGCGCAGAGCTCCTACAATGAGCAGTTCTTC; CDR3 protein: CASSLGAQSSYNEQFF
J gene: TRBJ2-1; clone size: many; V gene: TRBV6-5; D gene: -; CDR3 DNA: TGTGCCAGCGGGGTTGGAGGGACTCTCTCCTACAATGAGCAGTTCTTC; CDR3 protein: CASGVGGTLSYNEQFF
J gene: TRBJ1-2; clone size: many; V gene: TRBV5-6; D gene: TRBD1; CDR3 DNA: TGTGCCAGCAGCTTGGACAGGGGCAACTATGGCTACACCTTC; CDR3 protein: CASSLDRGNYGYTF
J gene: TRBJ2-3; clone size: -; V gene: TRBV27; D gene: -; CDR3 DNA: TGTGCCAGCAGTTACCGGGACGGAGCAGATACGCAGTATTTT; CDR3 protein: CASSYRDGADTQYF
J gene: TRBJ2-7; clone size: -; V gene: TRBV20-1; D gene: -; CDR3 DNA: TGCAGTGCTAGAGATATGGGAAGCGCCTACGAGCAGTACTTC; CDR3 protein: CSARDMGSAYEQYF
J gene: TRBJ2-1; clone size: many; V gene: TRBV2; D gene: -; CDR3 DNA: TGTGCCAGCACGAGAGAAGCCTACAATGAGCAGTTCTTC; CDR3 protein: CASTREAYNEQFF
J gene: TRBJ1-6; clone size: few; V gene: TRBV28; D gene: TRBD1; CDR3 DNA: TGTGCCAGCAGTTCAATGACAGGGTACGGTTCACCCCTCCACTTT; CDR3 protein: CASSSMTGYGSPLHF
J gene: TRBJ1-6; clone size: -; V gene: TRBV28; D gene: -; CDR3 DNA: TGTGCCAACGAGGGGGGCCAGAATTCACCCCTCCACTTT; CDR3 protein: CANEGGQNSPLHF
J gene: TRBJ2-7; clone size: -; V gene: TRBV6-1; D gene: -; CDR3 DNA: TGTGCCAGCACGGAGACAGTTTACGAGCAGTACTTC; CDR3 protein: CASTETVYEQYF
J gene: TRBJ1-6; clone size: many; V gene: TRBV28; D gene: -; CDR3 DNA: TGTGCCAGCAGTTTCAGGGGTACTTCACCCCTCCACTTT; CDR3 protein: CASSFRGTSPLHF
J gene: TRBJ2-7; clone size: -; V gene: TRBV5-1; D gene: -; CDR3 DNA: TGCGCCTTCAGCTTGGCCGGCTTGGGGACTTCCTACGAGCAGTACTTC; CDR3 protein: CAFSLAGLGTSYEQYF
J gene: TRBJ2-2; clone size: many; V gene: TRBV5-5; D gene: TRBD2; CDR3 DNA: TGTGCCAGCAGCTTGAGGGGAGGGAGAGGGGAGCTGTTTTTT; CDR3 protein: CASSLRGGRGELFF
J gene: TRBJ1-6; clone size: many; V gene: TRBV11-2; D gene: -; CDR3 DNA: TGTGCCAGCAGCTTAGATGGTTGGGCGTCCTATAATTCACCCCTCCACTTT; CDR3 protein: CASSLDGWASYNSPLHF
J gene: TRBJ1-3; clone size: many; V gene: TRBV29-1; D gene: -; CDR3 DNA: TGCAGCGTTGTCCCGGGGCAGGGGGGAAACACCATATATTTT; CDR3 protein: CSVVPGQGGNTIYF
J gene: TRBJ1-1; clone size: few; V gene: TRBV7-8; D gene: -; CDR3 DNA: TGTGCCAGCAGCGGTCGAAACACTGAAGCTTTCTTT; CDR3 protein: CASSGRNTEAFF
J gene: TRBJ1-2; clone size: -; V gene: TRBV18; D gene: -; CDR3 DNA: TGTGCCAGCTCACCCCAGGCCCTCGCCTATGGCTACACCTTC; CDR3 protein: CASSPQALAYGYTF
J gene: TRBJ1-5; clone size: many; V gene: TRBV6-6; D gene: -; CDR3 DNA: TGTGCCAGCAGTTTTAACAGGAGAAAGGGGTTCGGCAATCAGCCCCAGCATTTT; CDR3 protein: CASSFNRRKGFGNQPQHF
J gene: TRBJ2-2; clone size: -; V gene: TRBV29-1; D gene: -; CDR3 DNA: TGCAGCGCCCGGGTCGGGGCCGGGAACACCGGGGAGCTGTTTTTT; CDR3 protein: CSARVGAGNTGELFF
J gene: TRBJ2-2; clone size: many; V gene: TRBV10-3; D gene: -; CDR3 DNA: TGTGCCATCAGTGGCGGGATGCCGGGGACCGGGGAGCTGTTTTTT; CDR3 protein: CAISGGMPGTGELFF
J gene: TRBJ1-6; clone size: many; V gene: TRBV5-5; D gene: -; CDR3 DNA: TGTGCCAGCAGCTTGGCCCCACAAGCTTTGGGGAATTCACCCCTCCACTTT; CDR3 protein: CASSLAPQALGNSPLHF
J gene: TRBJ2-5; clone size: many; V gene: TRBV11-2; D gene: TRBD2; CDR3 DNA: TGTGCCAGCAGGACACAAAGGACTAGCGGGAGTAGGGAGACCCAGTACTTC; CDR3 protein: CASRTQRTSGSRETQYF
J gene: TRBJ2-1; clone size: many; V gene: TRBV4-1; D gene: -; CDR3 DNA: TGCGCCAGCAGCCAAGTCTCTGAAAATAACAATGAGCAGTTCTTC; CDR3 protein: CASSQVSENNNEQFF
J gene: TRBJ2-5; clone size: many; V gene: TRBV30; D gene: -; CDR3 DNA: TGTGCCTGGAGTGTCGAAGAGACCCAGTACTTC; CDR3 protein: CAWSVEETQYF
J gene: TRBJ2-1; clone size: many; V gene: TRBV2; D gene: -; CDR3 DNA: TGTGCCAGCAGTGGTCAGAACAATGAGCAGTTCTTC; CDR3 protein: CASSGQNNEQFF
J gene: TRBJ2-1; clone size: many; V gene: TRBV20-1; D gene: -; CDR3 DNA: TGCAGTGCTCACCGGGCCTCAACCGGGGGTGAGCAGTTCTTC; CDR3 protein: CSAHRASTGGEQFF
J gene: TRBJ2-7; clone size: many; V gene: TRBV5-1; D gene: -; CDR3 DNA: TGCGCCAGCAGCTGGAGGTGGGGGGAGCAGTACTTC; CDR3 protein: CASSWRWGEQYF
J gene: TRBJ1-5; clone size: many; V gene: TRBV2; D gene: -; CDR3 DNA: TGTGCCAGCGGGGGGACCGGTAATCAGCCCCAGCATTTT; CDR3 protein: CASGGTGNQPQHF
J gene: TRBJ2-7; clone size: many; V gene: TRBV6-1; D gene: TRBD1; CDR3 DNA: TGTGCCAGCAGTCCCCTTCAGGGACAGGGCTCCTACGAGCAGTACTTC; CDR3 protein: CASSPLQGQGSYEQYF
J gene: TRBJ1-4; clone size: -; V gene: TRBV5-8; D gene: TRBD1; CDR3 DNA: TGTGCCAGCAGCCAAGACAGGGGGACTAATGAAAAACTGTTTTTT; CDR3 protein: CASSQDRGTNEKLFF